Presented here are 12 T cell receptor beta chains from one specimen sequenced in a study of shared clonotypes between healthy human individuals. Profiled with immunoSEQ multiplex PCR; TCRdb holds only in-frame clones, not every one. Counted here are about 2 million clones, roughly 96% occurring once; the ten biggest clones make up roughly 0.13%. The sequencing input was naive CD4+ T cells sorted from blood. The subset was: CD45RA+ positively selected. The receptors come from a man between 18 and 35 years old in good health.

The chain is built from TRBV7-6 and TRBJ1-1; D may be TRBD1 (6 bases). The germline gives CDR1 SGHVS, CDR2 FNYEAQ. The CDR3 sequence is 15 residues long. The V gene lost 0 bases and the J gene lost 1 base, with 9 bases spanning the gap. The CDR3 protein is CASSLAWGANTEAFF. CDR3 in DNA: TGTGCCAGCAGCTTAGCGTGGGGGGCGAACACTGAAGCTTTCTTT.

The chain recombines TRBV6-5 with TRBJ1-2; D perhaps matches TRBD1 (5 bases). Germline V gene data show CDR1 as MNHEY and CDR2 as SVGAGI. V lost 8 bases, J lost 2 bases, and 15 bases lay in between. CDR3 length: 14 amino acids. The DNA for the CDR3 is TGTGCCAGCCGGGGGGTACCTGACAACTATGGCTACACCTTC. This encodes CASRGVPDNYGYTF.

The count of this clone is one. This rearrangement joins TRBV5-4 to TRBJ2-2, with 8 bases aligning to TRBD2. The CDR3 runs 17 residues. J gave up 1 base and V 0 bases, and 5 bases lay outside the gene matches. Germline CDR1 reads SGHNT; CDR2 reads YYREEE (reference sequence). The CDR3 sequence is CASSLVVGRGNTGELFF. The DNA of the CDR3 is TGTGCCAGCAGCTTGGTTGTCGGGAGGGGGAACACCGGGGAGCTGTTTTTT.

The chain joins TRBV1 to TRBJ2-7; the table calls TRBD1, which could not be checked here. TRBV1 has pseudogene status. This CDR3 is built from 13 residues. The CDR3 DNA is TGCACCAGCGGCCCGATCAGTGACTACGAGCAGTACTTC. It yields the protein CTSGPISDYEQYF.

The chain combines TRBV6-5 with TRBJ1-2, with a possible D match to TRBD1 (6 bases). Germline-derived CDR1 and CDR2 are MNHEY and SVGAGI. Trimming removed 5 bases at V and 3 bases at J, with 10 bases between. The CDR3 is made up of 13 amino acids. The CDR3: CASSRRGDYGYTF. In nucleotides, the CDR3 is TGTGCCAGCAGTCGAAGGGGGGACTATGGCTACACCTTC.

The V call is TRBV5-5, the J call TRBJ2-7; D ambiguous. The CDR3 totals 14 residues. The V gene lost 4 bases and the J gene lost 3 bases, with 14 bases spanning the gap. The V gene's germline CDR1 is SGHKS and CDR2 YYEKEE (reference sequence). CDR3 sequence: CASSRGGYNYEQYF. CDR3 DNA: TGTGCCAGCAGCCGAGGTGGGTATAACTACGAGCAGTACTTC.

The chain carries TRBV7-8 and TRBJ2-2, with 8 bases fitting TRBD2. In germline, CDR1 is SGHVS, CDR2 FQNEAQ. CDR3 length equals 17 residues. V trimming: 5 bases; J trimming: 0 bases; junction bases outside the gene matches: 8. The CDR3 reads CASSTRPGGANTGELFF. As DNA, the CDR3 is TGTGCCAGCAGCACCCGTCCCGGGGGGGCGAACACCGGGGAGCTGTTTTTT.

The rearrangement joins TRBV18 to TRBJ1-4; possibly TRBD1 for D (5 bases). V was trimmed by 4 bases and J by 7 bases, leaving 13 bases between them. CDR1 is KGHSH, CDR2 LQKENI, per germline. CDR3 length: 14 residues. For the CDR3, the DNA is TGTGCCAGCTCACGCCGGGACGGAGGTGAAAAACTGTTTTTT. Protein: CASSRRDGGEKLFF. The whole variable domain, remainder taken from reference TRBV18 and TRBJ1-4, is NAGVMQNPRHLVRRRGQEARLRCSPMKGHSHVYWYRQLPEEGLKFMVYLQKENIIDESGMPKERFSAEFPKEGPSILRIQQVVRGDSAAYFCASSRRDGGEKLFFGSGTQLSVL.

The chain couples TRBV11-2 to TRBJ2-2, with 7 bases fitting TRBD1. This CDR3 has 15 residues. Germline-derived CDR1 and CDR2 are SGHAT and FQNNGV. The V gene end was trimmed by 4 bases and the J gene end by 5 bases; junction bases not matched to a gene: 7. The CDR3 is CASSWGTVRTGELFF. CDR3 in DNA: TGTGCCAGCAGCTGGGGGACAGTTCGAACCGGGGAGCTGTTTTTT.

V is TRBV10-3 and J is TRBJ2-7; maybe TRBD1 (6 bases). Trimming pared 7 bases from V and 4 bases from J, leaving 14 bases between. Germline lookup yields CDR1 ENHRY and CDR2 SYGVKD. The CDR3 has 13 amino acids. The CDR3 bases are TGTGCCATCATGTTGGGGGCAGGTTACGAGCAGTACTTC. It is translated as CAIMLGAGYEQYF.

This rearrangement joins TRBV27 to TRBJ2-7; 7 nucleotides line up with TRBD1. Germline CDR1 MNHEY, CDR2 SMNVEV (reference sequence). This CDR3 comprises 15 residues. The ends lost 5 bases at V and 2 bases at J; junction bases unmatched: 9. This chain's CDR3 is CASSPTPGTAYEQYF. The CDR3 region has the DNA TGTGCCAGCAGTCCCACTCCCGGGACAGCCTACGAGCAGTACTTC.

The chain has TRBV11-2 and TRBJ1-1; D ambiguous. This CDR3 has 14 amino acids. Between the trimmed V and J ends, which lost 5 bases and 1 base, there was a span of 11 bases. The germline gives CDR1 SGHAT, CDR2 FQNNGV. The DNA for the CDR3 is TGTGCCAGCAGCATCGACCGGGGGAACACTGAAGCTTTCTTT. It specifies CASSIDRGNTEAFF.